The entry that follows covers one TCR beta chain sequence. Its antigen is unidentified. J gave up 8 bases and V 4 bases, and 8 bases lay outside the gene matches. The CDR3 contains 13 residues. The germline V gene has CDR1 SGDLS and CDR2 YYNGEE. Profiled with immunoSEQ multiplex PCR; TCRdb holds only in-frame clones, not every one. The sample holds about 140,000 clones, roughly 92% seen once. This entry belongs to a study of cytomegalovirus exposure and HLA in healthy donors. Broader study findings: Three of the chains that were CMV-associated were confirmed in vitro to be specific for CMV antigens. Clusters of TCRs from the first cohort tended to co-occur in the 100 to 150 validation repertoires (as a later analysis found). There were some public TCRs occurring in many donors, but most TCR sequences were rare.

V usage is TRBV9 and J usage is TRBJ1-1; the match to TRBD1 covers 7 bases. The source material was PBMCs. This receptor was identified in a man between 18 and 29 years old in good health and CMV-seronegative. The DNA of the CDR3 is TGTGCCAGCAGCTCGACCGGGACAGCGGAAGCTTTCTTT. Protein: CASSSTGTAEAFF.